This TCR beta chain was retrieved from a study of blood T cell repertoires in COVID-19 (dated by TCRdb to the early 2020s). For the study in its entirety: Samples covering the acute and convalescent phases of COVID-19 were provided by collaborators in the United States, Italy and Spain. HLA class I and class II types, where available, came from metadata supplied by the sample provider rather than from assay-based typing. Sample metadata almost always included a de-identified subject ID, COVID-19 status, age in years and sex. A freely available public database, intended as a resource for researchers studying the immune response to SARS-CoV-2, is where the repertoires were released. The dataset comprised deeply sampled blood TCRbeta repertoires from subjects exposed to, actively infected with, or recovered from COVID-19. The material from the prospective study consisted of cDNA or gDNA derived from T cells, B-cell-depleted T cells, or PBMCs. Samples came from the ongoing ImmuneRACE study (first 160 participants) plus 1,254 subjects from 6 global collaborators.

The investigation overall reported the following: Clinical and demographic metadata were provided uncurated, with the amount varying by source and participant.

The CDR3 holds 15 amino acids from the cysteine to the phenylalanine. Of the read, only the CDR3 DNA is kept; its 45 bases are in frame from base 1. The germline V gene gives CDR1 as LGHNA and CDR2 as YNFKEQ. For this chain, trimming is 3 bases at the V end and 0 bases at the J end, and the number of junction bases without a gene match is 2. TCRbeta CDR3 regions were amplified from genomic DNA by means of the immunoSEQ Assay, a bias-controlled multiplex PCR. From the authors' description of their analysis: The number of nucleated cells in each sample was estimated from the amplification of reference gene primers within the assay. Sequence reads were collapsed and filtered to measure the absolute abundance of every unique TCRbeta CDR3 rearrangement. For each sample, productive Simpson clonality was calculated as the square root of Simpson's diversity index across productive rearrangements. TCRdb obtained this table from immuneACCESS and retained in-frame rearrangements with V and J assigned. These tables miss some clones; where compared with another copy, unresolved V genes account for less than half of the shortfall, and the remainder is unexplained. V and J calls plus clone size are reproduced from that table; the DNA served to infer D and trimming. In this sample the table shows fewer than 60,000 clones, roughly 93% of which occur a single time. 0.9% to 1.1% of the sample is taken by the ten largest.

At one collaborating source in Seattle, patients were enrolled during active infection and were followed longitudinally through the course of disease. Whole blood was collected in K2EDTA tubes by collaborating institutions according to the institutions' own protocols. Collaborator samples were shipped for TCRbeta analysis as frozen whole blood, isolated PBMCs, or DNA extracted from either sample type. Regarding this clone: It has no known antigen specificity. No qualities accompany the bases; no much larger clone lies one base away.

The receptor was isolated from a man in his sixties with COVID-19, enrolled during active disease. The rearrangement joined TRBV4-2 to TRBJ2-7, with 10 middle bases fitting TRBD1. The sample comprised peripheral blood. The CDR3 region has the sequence CASSHGTGVSYEQYF. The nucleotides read TGTGCCAGCAGCCACGGGACAGGGGTCTCCTACGAGCAGTACTTC.